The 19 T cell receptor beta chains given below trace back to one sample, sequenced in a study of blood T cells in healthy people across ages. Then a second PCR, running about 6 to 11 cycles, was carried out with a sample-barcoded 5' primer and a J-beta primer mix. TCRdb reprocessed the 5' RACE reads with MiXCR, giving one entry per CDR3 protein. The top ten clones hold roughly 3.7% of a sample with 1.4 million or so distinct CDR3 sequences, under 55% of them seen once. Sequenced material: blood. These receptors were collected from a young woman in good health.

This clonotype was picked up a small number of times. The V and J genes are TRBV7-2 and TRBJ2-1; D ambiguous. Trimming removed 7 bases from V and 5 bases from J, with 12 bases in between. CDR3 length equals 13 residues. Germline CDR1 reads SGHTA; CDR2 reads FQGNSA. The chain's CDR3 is CASNRLVNNEQFF. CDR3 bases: TGTGCCAGCAATAGGCTAGTAAACAATGAGCAGTTCTTC.

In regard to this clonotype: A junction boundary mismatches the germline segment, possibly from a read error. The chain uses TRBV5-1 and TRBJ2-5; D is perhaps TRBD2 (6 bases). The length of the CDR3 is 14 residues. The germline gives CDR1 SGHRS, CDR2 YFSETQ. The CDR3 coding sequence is TGCGCCAGCAGCTTGCGGGGGACGCAAGAGACCCGGTACTTC. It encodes CASSLRGTQETRYF.

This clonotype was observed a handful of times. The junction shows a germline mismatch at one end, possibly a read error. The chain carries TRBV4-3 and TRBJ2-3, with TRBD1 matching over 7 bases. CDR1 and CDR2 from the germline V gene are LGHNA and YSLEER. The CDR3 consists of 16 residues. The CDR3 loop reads CASRQAGGRGTDTQYF. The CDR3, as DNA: TGCGCCAGCAGACAAGCAGGGGGTAGAGGCACAGATACGCAGTATTTT.

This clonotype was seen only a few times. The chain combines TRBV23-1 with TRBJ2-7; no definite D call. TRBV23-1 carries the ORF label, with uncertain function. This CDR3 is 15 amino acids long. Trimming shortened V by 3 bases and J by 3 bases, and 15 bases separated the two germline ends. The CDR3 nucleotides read TGCGCCAGCAGTCAGACCACGGACGGATACTACGAGCAGTACTTC. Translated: CASSQTTDGYYEQYF.

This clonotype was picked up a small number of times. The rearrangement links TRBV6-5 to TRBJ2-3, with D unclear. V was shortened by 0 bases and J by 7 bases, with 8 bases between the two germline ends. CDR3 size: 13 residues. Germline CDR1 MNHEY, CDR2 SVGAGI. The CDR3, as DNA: TGTGCCAGCAGTTACTCTTCTGGGCATACGCAGTATTTT. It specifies CASSYSSGHTQYF.

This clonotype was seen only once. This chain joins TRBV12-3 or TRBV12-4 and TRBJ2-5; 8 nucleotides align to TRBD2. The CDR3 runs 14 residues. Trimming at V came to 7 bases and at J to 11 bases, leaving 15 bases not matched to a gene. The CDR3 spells CASTAGLVSNEQYF. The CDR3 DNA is TGTGCCAGCACGGCGGGACTAGTATCAAATGAGCAGTACTTC.

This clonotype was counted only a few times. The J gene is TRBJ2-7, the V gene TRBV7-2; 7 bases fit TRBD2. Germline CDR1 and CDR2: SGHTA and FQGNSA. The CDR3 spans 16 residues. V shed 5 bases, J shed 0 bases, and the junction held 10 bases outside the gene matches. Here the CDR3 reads CASSVGASGYSYEQYF. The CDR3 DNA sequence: TGTGCCAGCAGCGTCGGGGCTAGCGGTTACTCCTACGAGCAGTACTTC.

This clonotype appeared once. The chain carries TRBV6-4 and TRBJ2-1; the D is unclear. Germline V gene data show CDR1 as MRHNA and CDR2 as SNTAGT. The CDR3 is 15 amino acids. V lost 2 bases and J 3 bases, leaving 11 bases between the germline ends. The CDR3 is CASSDEVGYYNEQFF. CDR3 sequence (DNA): TGTGCCAGCAGTGACGAGGTAGGATACTACAATGAGCAGTTCTTC.

The CDR3, as DNA: TGTGCCAGCAGTTACTCCCTCGGGTTTGCGGGAGGGCAAGAGACCCAGTACTTC. Residues: CASSYSLGFAGGQETQYF. V usage is TRBV6-2 or TRBV6-3 and J usage is TRBJ2-5, with 9 bases identical to TRBD2. CDR3 size: 18 residues. V lost 0 bases, J lost 2 bases, and 10 bases stayed unmatched. CDR1 MNHEY and CDR2 SVGEGT come from the germline V gene.

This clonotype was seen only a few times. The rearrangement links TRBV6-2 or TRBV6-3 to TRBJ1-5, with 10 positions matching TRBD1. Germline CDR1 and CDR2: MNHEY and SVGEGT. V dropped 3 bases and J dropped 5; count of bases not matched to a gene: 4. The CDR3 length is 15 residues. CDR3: CASSYLDRGYQPQHF. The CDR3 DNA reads TGTGCCAGCAGTTATCTGGACAGGGGGTATCAGCCCCAGCATTTT.

This CDR3 is CASSEETPQYF. The DNA of the CDR3 is TGTGCCAGCAGTGAAGAAACCCCTCAGTACTTC. The chain is built from TRBV6-1 and TRBJ2-7; D remains ambiguous. This CDR3 has 11 residues. V shed 1 base and J shed 10 bases, with 8 bases lying between them. The germline V gene encodes CDR1 MNHNS and CDR2 SASEGT.

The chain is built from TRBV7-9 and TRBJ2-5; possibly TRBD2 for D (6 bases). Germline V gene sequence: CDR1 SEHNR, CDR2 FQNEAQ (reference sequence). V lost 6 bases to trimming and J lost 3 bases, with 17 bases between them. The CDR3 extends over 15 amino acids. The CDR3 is CASRFSGIAEETQYF. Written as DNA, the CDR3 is TGTGCCAGCAGGTTCTCGGGAATAGCGGAAGAGACCCAGTACTTC.

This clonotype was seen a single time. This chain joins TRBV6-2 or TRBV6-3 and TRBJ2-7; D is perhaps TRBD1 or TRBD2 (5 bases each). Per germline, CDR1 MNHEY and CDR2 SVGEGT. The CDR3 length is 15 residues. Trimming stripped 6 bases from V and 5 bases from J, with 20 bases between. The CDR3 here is CASSPPGQGLDEQYF. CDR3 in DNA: TGTGCCAGCAGCCCCCCGGGGCAGGGTTTAGACGAGCAGTACTTC.

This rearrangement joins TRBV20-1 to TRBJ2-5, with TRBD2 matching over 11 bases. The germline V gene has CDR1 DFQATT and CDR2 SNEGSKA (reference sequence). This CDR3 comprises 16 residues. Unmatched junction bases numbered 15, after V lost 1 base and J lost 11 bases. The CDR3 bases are TGCAGTGCTAGAGCCTTTAGCGGGAGGGCCTTCAATGAGCAGTACTTC. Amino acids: CSARAFSGRAFNEQYF.

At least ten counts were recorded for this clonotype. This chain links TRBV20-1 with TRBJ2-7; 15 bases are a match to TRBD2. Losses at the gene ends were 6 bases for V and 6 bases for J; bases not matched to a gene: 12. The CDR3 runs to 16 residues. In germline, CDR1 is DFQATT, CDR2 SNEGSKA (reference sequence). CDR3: CSAKGLAGGQPLEQYF. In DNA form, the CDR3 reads TGCAGTGCCAAGGGACTAGCGGGGGGCCAACCGCTCGAGCAGTACTTC.

The CDR3 loop is CASSEWEGETSGANVLTF. The CDR3 region has the DNA TGTGCCAGCAGTGAATGGGAGGGAGAAACCTCTGGGGCCAACGTCCTGACTTTC. The chain is built from TRBV25-1 and TRBJ2-6, with 7 nucleotides matching TRBD2. Germline loops: CDR1 MGHDK, CDR2 SYGVNS. CDR3 size: 18 residues. The junction had 6 bases not matched to a gene; V was cut back by 1 base and J by 0 bases.

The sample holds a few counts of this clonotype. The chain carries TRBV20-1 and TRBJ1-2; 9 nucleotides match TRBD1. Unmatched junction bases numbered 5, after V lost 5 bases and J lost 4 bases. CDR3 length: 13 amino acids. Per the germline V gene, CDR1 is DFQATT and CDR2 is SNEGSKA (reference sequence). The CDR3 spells CSAAGQGFYGYTF. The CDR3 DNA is TGCAGTGCTGCGGGACAGGGTTTCTATGGCTACACCTTC.

CDR3 sequence: CSAATGQATNEKLFF. In DNA form, the CDR3 reads TGCAGTGCTGCGACAGGACAAGCAACTAATGAAAAACTGTTTTTT. This chain connects TRBV20-1 to TRBJ1-4; tentative D call: TRBD1 (6 bases). This CDR3 has 15 residues. Germline assignment: CDR1 DFQATT and CDR2 SNEGSKA (reference sequence). V was clipped by 5 bases and J by 0 bases, with 13 bases between them.

This chain's CDR3 is CASSYNQRTGLKTQYF. In DNA, the CDR3 is TGTGCCAGCAGCTATAATCAAAGGACAGGGTTGAAGACCCAGTACTTC. The chain combines TRBV7-9 with TRBJ2-5; 8 bases are shared with TRBD1. The CDR3 consists of 16 residues. Germline V lookup: CDR1 SEHNR, CDR2 FQNEAQ (reference sequence). V was clipped by 4 bases and J by 6 bases; unmatched bases: 13.